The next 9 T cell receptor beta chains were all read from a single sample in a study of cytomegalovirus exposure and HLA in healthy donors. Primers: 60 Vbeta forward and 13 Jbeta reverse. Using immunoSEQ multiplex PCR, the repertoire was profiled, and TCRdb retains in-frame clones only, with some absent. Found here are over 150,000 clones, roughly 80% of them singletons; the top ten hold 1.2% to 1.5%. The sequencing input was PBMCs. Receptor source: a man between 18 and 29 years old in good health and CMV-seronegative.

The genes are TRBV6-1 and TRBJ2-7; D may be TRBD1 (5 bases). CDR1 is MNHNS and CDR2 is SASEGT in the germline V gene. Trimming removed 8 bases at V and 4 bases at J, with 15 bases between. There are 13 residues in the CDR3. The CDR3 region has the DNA TGTGCCAGCTCGAGGCAGGGAAAATACGAGCAGTACTTC. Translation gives CASSRQGKYEQYF.

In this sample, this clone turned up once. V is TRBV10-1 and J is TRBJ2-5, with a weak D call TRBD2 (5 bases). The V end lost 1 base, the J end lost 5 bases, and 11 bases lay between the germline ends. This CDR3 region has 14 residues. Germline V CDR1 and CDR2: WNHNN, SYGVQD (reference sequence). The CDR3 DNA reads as TGCGCCAGCAGTGAGTGGAGGAGGTCGGAGACCCAGTACTTC. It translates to CASSEWRRSETQYF.

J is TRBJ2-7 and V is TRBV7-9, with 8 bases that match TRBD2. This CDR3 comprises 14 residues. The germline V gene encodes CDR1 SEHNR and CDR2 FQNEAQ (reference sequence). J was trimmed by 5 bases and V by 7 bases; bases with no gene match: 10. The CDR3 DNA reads TGTGCCAGCATAGGCGGGGGGATTTGGGACGAGCAGTACTTC. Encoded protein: CASIGGGIWDEQYF.

This CDR3 reads CASSPVERFNYGYTF. The CDR3 bases are TGCGCCAGCAGTCCCGTGGAGCGGTTTAACTATGGCTACACCTTC. V gene TRBV4-3 combines with J gene TRBJ1-2; D gene ambiguous. This CDR3 is built from 15 residues. The germline CDR1 and CDR2 sequences are LGHNA and YSLEER. Trimming shortened V by 6 bases and J by 1 base, and 15 bases separated the two germline ends.

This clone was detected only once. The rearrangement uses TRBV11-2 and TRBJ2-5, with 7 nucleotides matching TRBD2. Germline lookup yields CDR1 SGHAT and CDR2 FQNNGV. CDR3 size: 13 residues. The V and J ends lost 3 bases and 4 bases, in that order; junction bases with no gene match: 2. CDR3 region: CASSFSGGETQYF. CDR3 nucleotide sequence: TGTGCCAGCAGCTTTTCGGGGGGAGAGACCCAGTACTTC.

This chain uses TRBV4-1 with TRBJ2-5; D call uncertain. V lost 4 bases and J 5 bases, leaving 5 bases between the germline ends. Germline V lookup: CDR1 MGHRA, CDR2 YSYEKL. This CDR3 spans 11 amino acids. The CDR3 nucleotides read TGCGCCAGCAGCCTCCGGGAGACCCAGTACTTC. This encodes CASSLRETQYF.

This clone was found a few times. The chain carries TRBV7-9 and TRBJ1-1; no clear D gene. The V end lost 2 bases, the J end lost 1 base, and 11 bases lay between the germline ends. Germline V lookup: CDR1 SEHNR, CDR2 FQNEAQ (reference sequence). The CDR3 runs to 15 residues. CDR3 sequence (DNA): TGTGCCAGCAGCTTATTGGAGGGATGGAACACTGAAGCTTTCTTT. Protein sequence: CASSLLEGWNTEAFF.

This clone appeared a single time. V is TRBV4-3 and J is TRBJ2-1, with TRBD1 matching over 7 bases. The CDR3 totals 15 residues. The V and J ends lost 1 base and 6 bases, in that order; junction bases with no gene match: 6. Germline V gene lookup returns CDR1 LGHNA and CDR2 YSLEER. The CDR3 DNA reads TGCGCCAGCAGCCAAGGACTAAAGGGGGCCAATGAGCAGTTCTTC. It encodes CASSQGLKGANEQFF.

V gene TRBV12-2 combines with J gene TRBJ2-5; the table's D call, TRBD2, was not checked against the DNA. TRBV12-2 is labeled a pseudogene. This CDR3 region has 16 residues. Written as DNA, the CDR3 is TGTGCAAGTCGCCTCCTGGGGGGAGAACTACAAGAGACCCAGTACTTC. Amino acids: CASRLLGGELQETQYF.